These 8 T cell receptor beta chains were all obtained from the same sample, sequenced in a study of early T cells in non-severe SARS-CoV-2 infection. Each CDR3 protein gets one entry after TCRdb re-called the 5' RACE reads with MiXCR. This sample yields approximately 50,000 distinct CDR3 sequences, of which roughly 8.2% are seen a single time; 4% to 5% belongs to the top ten. Source material: whole blood. These receptors were collected from an adult who was a healthcare worker with PCR-confirmed SARS-CoV-2 infection or an uninfected control (not recorded which).

This chain joins TRBV6-1 and TRBJ2-1, with 9 bases matching TRBD2. This CDR3 spans 14 amino acids. Losses at the gene ends were 8 bases for V and 3 bases for J; bases not matched to a gene: 5. Germline assignment: CDR1 MNHNS and CDR2 SASEGT. CDR3 residues: CASDGRGGYNEQFF. In DNA form, the CDR3 reads TGTGCCAGCGACGGGCGGGGGGGCTACAATGAGCAGTTCTTC.

This clonotype was counted between two and nine times. V and J are TRBV7-6 and TRBJ2-1, with 12 bases fitting TRBD2. Germline lookup yields CDR1 SGHVS and CDR2 FNYEAQ. CDR3 length: 16 amino acids. The V gene end was trimmed by 1 base and the J gene end by 8 bases; junction bases not matched to a gene: 6. As DNA, the CDR3 is TGTGCCAGCAGCTTAGGGGCTAGCGGGAGGGGAGATGAGCAGTTCTTC. Protein: CASSLGASGRGDEQFF.

The chain joins TRBV7-8 to TRBJ2-7, with D perhaps TRBD1 or TRBD2 (6 bases each). CDR1 and CDR2 (germline): SGHVS, FQNEAQ. The V gene lost 5 bases and the J gene lost 2 bases, with 13 bases spanning the gap. This CDR3 contains 14 residues. The CDR3 DNA reads TGTGCCAGCAGCCGGGGGCGTTCGACCTACGAGCAGTACTTC. This translates into CASSRGRSTYEQYF.

This clonotype was recorded many times. The chain has TRBV5-1 and TRBJ2-1, with 13 bases identical to TRBD2. After removal of 4 bases from V and 10 bases from J, the junction contained 11 bases not matched to a gene. The CDR3 loop spans 16 amino acids. The germline CDR1 and CDR2 sequences are SGHRS and YFSETQ. The CDR3 nucleotides are TGCGCCAGCAGCCCCGGGGGGACTAGCGGGATTGGCGAGCAGTTCTTC. Translated: CASSPGGTSGIGEQFF.

This clonotype was found many times. The chain couples TRBV20-1 to TRBJ2-7, with TRBD2 as a possible D gene (6 bases). Trimming cost V 3 bases and J 4 bases, with 13 bases left between them. The germline V gene has CDR1 DFQATT and CDR2 SNEGSKA (reference sequence). The CDR3 covers 13 residues. CDR3 nucleotide sequence: TGCAGTGCTAGTGGACTATACCAATACGAGCAGTACTTC. Translation gives CSASGLYQYEQYF.

This chain joins TRBV4-1 and TRBJ2-2; D ambiguous. V was pared by 4 bases and J by 5 bases, with 2 bases between. Looked up from germline, CDR1 is MGHRA and CDR2 is YSYEKL. The CDR3 loop spans 11 amino acids. The CDR3 sequence is CASSRTGELFF. The CDR3 bases are TGCGCCAGCAGCCGGACCGGGGAGCTGTTTTTT.

This clonotype was picked up many times. CDR3 protein: CASSLTGGYEQYF. CDR3 DNA sequence: TGCGCCAGCAGTCTAACAGGGGGCTACGAGCAGTACTTC. The chain uses TRBV10-2 and TRBJ2-7, with 8 bases that match TRBD1. The J segment lost 3 bases and the V segment lost 5 bases, leaving 3 bases of the junction unmatched. There are 13 residues in the CDR3. Per the germline V gene, CDR1 is WSHSY and CDR2 is SAAADI.

This clonotype was seen ten or more times. This rearrangement joins TRBV29-1 to TRBJ1-1, with no clear D. V was shortened by 3 bases and J by 0 bases, with 5 bases between the two germline ends. In germline, CDR1 is SQVTM, CDR2 ANQGSEA. CDR3 length: 12 amino acids. The CDR3 here is CSVDNLNTEAFF. The CDR3 region has the DNA TGCAGCGTTGACAACTTGAACACTGAAGCTTTCTTT.